Detailed here is one T cell receptor beta chain. Its cognate antigen is unknown. Assay: immunoSEQ multiplex PCR; the TCRdb copy retains only in-frame clones and omits some. The sample has some 60,000 clones, roughly four fifths seen once. Germline V gives CDR1 LNHDA, CDR2 SQIVND (reference sequence). The V end lost 7 bases, the J end lost 2 bases, and 12 bases lay between the germline ends. The length of the CDR3 is 14 residues. Regarding time point: week 47, end of study. Doses comprised 300 ug of mutant IDH1 20-mer peptide each, plus topical imiquimod. Across weeks 1, 3, 5, 7, 11, 15, 19 and 23, patients received a vaccination each time, eight in all. This sample is drawn from a study of a mutant IDH1 vaccine in newly diagnosed glioma. Overall study context: Prior therapy was radiotherapy, temozolomide, or both; most received both.

This receptor was taken from a man under 40 with glioma. The chain recombines TRBV19 with TRBJ1-5, with a weak D call TRBD1 (6 bases). Sequencing used PBMCs, obtained from a glioma patient whose treatment included an IDH1 peptide vaccine. The CDR3 loop reads CASNPNRGNQPQHF. The CDR3, as DNA: TGTGCCAGTAACCCGAACAGGGGCAATCAGCCCCAGCATTTT. Combining the CDR3 with reference TRBV19 and TRBJ1-5 gives the whole variable domain DGGITQSPKYLFRKEGQNVTLSCEQNLNHDAMYWYRQDPGQGLRLIYYSQIVNDFQKGDIAEGYSVSREKKESFPLTVTSAQKNPTAFYLCASNPNRGNQPQHFGDGTRLSIL.